Below, 21 T cell receptor beta chains from the same sample are listed, as sequenced in a study of T cells after yellow fever vaccination. TCRdb re-derived calls from the 5' RACE reads in MiXCR, one entry per CDR3 protein. The sample records 120,000 or so distinct CDR3 sequences, more than 7.5% being singletons. The sequenced sample was CD8+ T cells sorted from PBMCs, obtained on the day of the yellow fever booster vaccination. These receptors all come from a man younger than 35 who received the YFV17D yellow fever vaccine.

The table lists this clonotype with many counts. The chain uses TRBV6-2 or TRBV6-3 and TRBJ2-7, with TRBD1 matching over 7 bases. CDR1 MNHEY and CDR2 SVGEGT come from the germline V gene. With 1 base clipped from V and 2 bases from J, the junction kept 5 bases outside the gene matches. The CDR3 runs 15 residues. The CDR3 loop is CASSYFRGGPYEQYF. CDR3 in DNA: TGTGCCAGCAGTTACTTTAGAGGGGGCCCCTACGAGCAGTACTTC.

The CDR3 DNA follows: TGTGCCAGCAGCTTAGAGTGGGCCGGGGAGCTGTTTTTT. This codes for CASSLEWAGELFF. This rearrangement joins TRBV7-3 to TRBJ2-2; no firm D call. The V end lost 2 bases, the J end lost 6 bases, and 7 bases lay between the germline ends. Looked up from germline, CDR1 is SGHTA and CDR2 is FQGTGA. This CDR3 is built from 13 residues.

The chain recombines TRBV6-1 with TRBJ1-1; TRBD1 agrees at 10 bases. J lost 3 bases, V lost 6 bases, and 4 bases had no gene match. Germline lookup yields CDR1 MNHNS and CDR2 SASEGT. The CDR3 loop spans 14 amino acids. In nucleotides, the CDR3 is TGTGCCAGCAGGCAGGACAGGGGGTACACTGAAGCTTTCTTT. Translation gives CASRQDRGYTEAFF.

The genes are TRBV7-9 and TRBJ2-3; possibly TRBD1 for D (6 bases). The CDR3 is 16 residues long. Trimming took off 5 bases at V and 7 bases at J, with 22 bases between the two ends. CDR1 and CDR2 from the germline V gene are SEHNR and FQNEAQ (reference sequence). In nucleotides, the CDR3 is TGTGCCAGCAGCCCAGCAAGGGGGTGGGACATGAATACGCAGTATTTT. Translated, it gives CASSPARGWDMNTQYF. Full variable domain (outside the CDR3, taken from reference TRBV7-9 and TRBJ2-3): DTGVSQNPRHKITKRGQNVTFRCDPISEHNRLYWYRQTLGQGPEFLTYFQNEAQLEKSRLLSDRFSAERPKGSFSTLEIQRTEQGDSAMYLCASSPARGWDMNTQYFGPGTRLTVL.

This clonotype was seen a handful of times. The chain couples TRBV5-1 to TRBJ1-1; 7 positions match TRBD1. Germline CDR1 is SGHRS and CDR2 is YFSETQ. The V and J ends lost 5 bases and 0 bases, in that order; junction bases with no gene match: 10. The CDR3 has 16 residues. The CDR3: CASSIIRQGVNTEAFF. The CDR3 DNA sequence: TGCGCCAGCAGTATTATACGACAGGGCGTGAACACTGAAGCTTTCTTT. Full variable domain (remainder filled in from reference TRBV5-1 and TRBJ1-1): KAGVTQTPRYLIKTRGQQVTLSCSPISGHRSVSWYQQTPGQGLQFLFEYFSETQRNKGNFPGRFSGRQFSNSRSEMNVSTLELGDSALYLCASSIIRQGVNTEAFFGQGTRLTVV.

The rearrangement joins TRBV7-9 to TRBJ1-1; TRBD1 is a possible D gene (6 bases). CDR3 length: 15 residues. Germline V gene lookup returns CDR1 SEHNR and CDR2 FQNEAQ (reference sequence). V was shortened by 5 bases and J by 6 bases, with 19 bases between the two germline ends. The CDR3 DNA reads TGTGCCAGCAGCCCCCGGGGAGGGGGTTTGCCTGAAGCTTTCTTT. It translates to CASSPRGGGLPEAFF.

This clonotype has ten or more counts. The chain links TRBV24-1 to TRBJ2-1; TRBD1 matches at 9 bases. CDR3 length equals 18 residues. CDR1 and CDR2 (germline): KGHDR, SFDVKD. The V gene end was trimmed by 0 bases and the J gene end by 8 bases; junction bases not matched to a gene: 13. In DNA form, the CDR3 reads TGTGCCACCAGTGATTTGGAAGTCGGGACAGGGAAGGACTATGAGCAGTTCTTC. Amino acid sequence: CATSDLEVGTGKDYEQFF.

Many counts were recorded for this clonotype. The chain uses TRBV7-2 and TRBJ2-5, with 9 nucleotides matching TRBD2. Losses at the gene ends were 1 base for V and 5 bases for J; bases not matched to a gene: 26. CDR1 SGHTA and CDR2 FQGNSA come from the germline V gene. The CDR3 consists of 22 residues. This CDR3 is CASSLGAMVGSSGIPGRETQYF. DNA for the CDR3: TGTGCCAGCAGCTTAGGGGCCATGGTCGGGTCTAGCGGGATCCCTGGGCGGGAGACCCAGTACTTC.

CDR3 residues: CSAGTGSGGGYTF. DNA of the CDR3: TGCAGCGCTGGGACAGGGTCGGGCGGGGGCTACACCTTC. The V and J genes are TRBV29-1 and TRBJ1-2, with 9 positions matching TRBD1. The CDR3 consists of 13 residues. The V and J ends lost 7 bases and 8 bases, in that order; junction bases with no gene match: 11. CDR1 and CDR2 (germline): SQVTM, ANQGSEA. Full variable domain (rest looked up from reference TRBV29-1 and TRBJ1-2): SAVISQKPSRDICQRGTSLTIQCQVDSQVTMMFWYRQQPGQSLTLIATANQGSEATYESGFVIDKFPISRPNLTFSTLTVSNMSPEDSSIYLCSAGTGSGGGYTFGSGTRLTVV.

CDR3 residues: CASSQDSSTNEKLFF. CDR3 sequence (DNA): TGCGCCAGCAGCCAAGACAGCTCAACTAATGAAAAACTGTTTTTT. The chain combines TRBV4-3 with TRBJ1-4; D remains unclear. The length of the CDR3 is 15 residues. With 0 bases removed from V and 0 bases from J, the gap between germline ends came to 5 bases. The germline CDR1 and CDR2 sequences are LGHNA and YSLEER.

This clonotype came up a few times. This chain joins TRBV4-1 and TRBJ1-2; D not resolved. The CDR3 length is 13 residues. Germline V gene sequence: CDR1 MGHRA, CDR2 YSYEKL. Trimming took off 0 bases at V and 4 bases at J, with 6 bases between the two ends. CDR3 in amino acids: CASSQELGYGYTF. The CDR3 DNA follows: TGCGCCAGCAGCCAAGAGTTGGGCTATGGCTACACCTTC.

This clonotype has more than one count but fewer than ten. The CDR3 DNA sequence: TGCGCCAGCAGCAAGGGACTAGCGGGGGGAAACACCGGGGAGCTGTTTTTT. Amino acid sequence: CASSKGLAGGNTGELFF. The chain links TRBV4-3 to TRBJ2-2; 15 nucleotides match TRBD2. The CDR3 consists of 17 residues. Unmatched junction bases numbered 3, after V lost 5 bases and J lost 2 bases. CDR1 LGHNA and CDR2 YSLEER come from the germline V gene.

At least ten counts were recorded for this clonotype. V is TRBV7-8 and J is TRBJ2-7; 11 nucleotides align to TRBD2. V shed 3 bases and J 2 bases; nucleotides not matched to a gene: 12. The germline V gene encodes CDR1 SGHVS and CDR2 FQNEAQ. This CDR3 has 18 residues. The CDR3 loop is CASSLGPVAGGFAYEQYF. DNA of the CDR3: TGTGCCAGCAGCTTGGGCCCTGTAGCGGGGGGGTTTGCCTACGAGCAGTACTTC.

This clonotype appeared many times. This chain connects TRBV4-3 to TRBJ1-1; tentatively, D is TRBD1 (5 bases). Trimming cost V 4 bases and J 1 base, with 10 bases left between them. The germline CDR1 and CDR2 sequences are LGHNA and YSLEER. The CDR3 covers 14 residues. CDR3 residues: CASSPRGTNTEAFF. The CDR3 DNA follows: TGCGCCAGCAGCCCAAGGGGTACGAACACTGAAGCTTTCTTT.

The chain uses TRBV6-6 and TRBJ2-3; D unresolved. V lost 2 bases, J lost 7 bases, and 19 bases lay in between. Germline CDR1 and CDR2: MNHNY and SVGAGI (reference sequence). The CDR3 loop spans 16 amino acids. The CDR3 DNA reads TGTGCCAGCAGTTACGGGATGCTGACACTCAAGAATACGCAGTATTTT. Residues: CASSYGMLTLKNTQYF.

This clonotype was counted at least ten times. The genes are TRBV5-1 and TRBJ2-1; 11 nucleotides agree with TRBD2. CDR3 length: 16 residues. Germline CDR1 reads SGHRS; CDR2 reads YFSETQ. J lost 1 base, V lost 4 bases, and 4 bases had no gene match. The CDR3, as DNA: TGCGCCAGCAGCAATAGCGGGGGGGATTCCTACAATGAGCAGTTCTTC. Its translation: CASSNSGGDSYNEQFF.

This clonotype was detected many times. This chain links TRBV7-6 with TRBJ2-1; D ambiguous. The CDR3 covers 16 residues. The V end was cut by 3 bases, the J end by 2 bases, with 14 bases between. Per the germline V gene, CDR1 is SGHVS and CDR2 is FNYEAQ. The DNA of the CDR3 is TGTGCCAGCAGCTTGATAGCCCCGCATACCTACAATGAGCAGTTCTTC. This codes for CASSLIAPHTYNEQFF.

This clonotype was detected ten times or more. This rearrangement joins TRBV10-2 to TRBJ2-1; 8 nucleotides line up with TRBD2. Trimming removed 8 bases from V and 8 bases from J; junction bases left unmatched: 5. The CDR3 sequence is 12 residues long. CDR1 is WSHSY and CDR2 is SAAADI in the germline V gene. The CDR3 DNA reads TGCGCCAGCGCGGGGGGTCCAGATGAGCAGTTCTTC. Translation gives CASAGGPDEQFF.

The chain couples TRBV4-2 to TRBJ2-5, with 10 bases lining up with TRBD2. The CDR3 sequence is 16 residues long. CDR1 and CDR2 (germline): LGHNA, YNFKEQ. Losses at the gene ends were 0 bases for V and 1 base for J; bases not matched to a gene: 2. The CDR3 DNA is TGTGCCAGCAGCCAAGAGGGACTAGCGAGCCAAGAGACCCAGTACTTC. It codes for CASSQEGLASQETQYF.

The V call is TRBV20-1, the J call TRBJ1-2; possible D gene TRBD1, 5 bases. Germline CDR1 DFQATT, CDR2 SNEGSKA (reference sequence). The CDR3 has 14 residues. Trimming took 7 bases from V and 7 from J, leaving 22 bases between them. The CDR3 protein is CSVVGARAVSGYTF. CDR3 in DNA: TGCAGTGTGGTTGGGGCCAGGGCAGTAAGTGGCTACACCTTC.

The V call is TRBV28, the J call TRBJ2-1, with a weak D call TRBD2 (5 bases). Germline values: CDR1 MDHEN, CDR2 SYDVKM. CDR3 length: 14 residues. V dropped 2 bases and J dropped 6 bases, with 11 bases sitting between them. DNA for the CDR3: TGTGCCAGCAGTTTAGTCTCGGGGTCCAATGAGCAGTTCTTC. Protein sequence: CASSLVSGSNEQFF.